A single T cell receptor (beta chain) is shown here with its context. Trimming took 7 bases from V and 5 from J, leaving 17 bases between them. Germline CDR1 is MNHEY and CDR2 is SVGAGI. The CDR3 runs 14 residues. The data belong to a study of blood T cell repertoires in COVID-19. Study-wide background: Samples came from the United States, Italy and Spain, spanning acute and convalescent COVID-19.

Using immunoSEQ multiplex PCR, the repertoire was profiled, and TCRdb retains in-frame clones only, with some absent. The sample carries about 300,000 clones, about 89% recorded once. The chain uses TRBV6-5 and TRBJ1-1; D perhaps matches TRBD1 (6 bases). This clonotype was sampled from a man aged 18 to 29 who had recovered from COVID-19. Sequenced: peripheral blood. The CDR3 coding sequence is TGTGCCAGCAAGTATAACAGGGATTTTACTGAAGCTTTCTTT. It encodes CASKYNRDFTEAFF.